The T cell receptor (beta chain) under discussion was sequenced for a study of identical twins (dated by TCRdb to 2016 to 2017). Notes on the research overall: To test whether fetal clonotypes persist, this study deep-sequenced TCR alpha and beta repertoires from monozygotic twins, from unrelated adults of various ages, and from cord blood. To rule out contamination, replicate twin experiments were performed at different times with different library preparation protocols. Overall study results and their limits: Out-of-frame TCR alpha sequences shared between twins showed an excess of low generation-probability sequences compared with coincidental sharing between unrelated individuals. Because the same donors could not be followed over many years, conclusions were based on cross-sectional statistical analysis. Fewer insertions were carried by abundant cord blood beta clonotypes, a similar but weaker trend appeared in young adult naive repertoires, and no such trend appeared in memory repertoires. In monozygotic twins, out-of-frame TCR alpha sharing was systematically underestimated by recombination models, although the models agreed with sharing between unrelated individuals. Invariant T cells such as MAIT and iNKT could partly confound zero-insertion analyses, though diverse VJ usage argued against this for most clonotypes. A weaker excess of twin sharing was found in beta out-of-frame sequences because the signal-to-noise ratio was lowered by fewer shared sequences.

The library was prepared using 5' RACE. Sequencing instrument: Illumina HiSeq 2000. A universal primer binding site was introduced by template switching, and a unique molecular identifier was present in the final cDNA, enabling accurate counting of TCR cDNA molecules. Specific primers in the conserved constant-segment region were used to synthesize first-strand cDNA for TCR alpha and beta chains. Each cDNA library was double barcoded, with a SMART-Mk sample barcode plus Illumina barcodes, to control for contamination. TruSeq adapter sequences and Illumina sample barcodes were added in two successive PCR steps. TCR alpha and beta cDNA libraries were sequenced on the Illumina HiSeq platform with custom primers. Regarding the original processing steps: Unique molecular identifiers were extracted from raw reads with MiGEC, and CDR3 positions were determined with MiXCR. Recombination models were inferred per individual with the repgenHMM and IGoR tools using an EM algorithm. Shared clonotypes were analyzed with the tcR package in R, and sharing was normalized by the product of cloneset sizes. Out-of-frame nonproductive sequences were analyzed to study raw recombination free of thymic and clonal selection effects. Through fastp at Q25 and MiXCR, TCRdb rebuilt clones from the public reads, retaining in-frame beta chains. Rows matching on CDR3 protein sequence are summarized as one entry with the most common DNA and genes. V and J calls and clone size were set by TCRdb, not the authors. The sample table shows approximately 630,000 distinct CDR3 sequences, and less than 9% are seen once. The ten largest make up 1.5% to 2% of the sample.

V drops 3 bases and J drops 2 bases, leaving 11 bases in between. From its cysteine to its phenylalanine, the CDR3 spans 14 amino acids. The read is trimmed to its CDR3 DNA, 42 bases read in frame from base 1. CDR1 SEHNR and CDR2 FQNEAQ are derived from the germline V gene (reference sequence). All donors were healthy Caucasians. The twin cohort consisted of three pairs of female monozygotic twins, all aged roughly 18 to 29 years. RNA for TCR libraries was isolated from peripheral blood mononuclear cells. As regards this clonotype: The antigen it recognizes is unknown. No base-level quality is on record; no much larger clone is a single base apart.

These data were also reused for a study on yellow fever vaccine responses in identical twins. From the second report: According to the authors, in identical twins the way T cells responded to vaccination appeared partly convergent and partly personalized. The study precisely tracked vaccine-responding T cell clones in identical twins.

Sequencing was done on a sample of PBMCs. Recombination joined TRBV7-9 with TRBJ2-7; there is no confident call for the D gene. The clonotype originates from a woman younger than 30 in good health. The nucleotides are TGTGCCAGCAGCTTCGAGACACCCGCCTACGAGCAGTACTTC. Translated, this is CASSFETPAYEQYF.